This T cell receptor (beta chain) was identified during a study of regulatory T cells in long-lasting Graves disease. The authors built TCR beta libraries using iRepertoire HTBI primers and Arm-PCR of CDR3 regions. A single record per CDR3 protein comes from TCRdb applying MiXCR to the multiplex PCR reads. The sample has 200,000 to 300,000 distinct CDR3 sequences; over 20% are singletons. This clonotype has a count of ten or more. Time point of the sample: newly diagnosed GD, antithyroid drugs for less than 3 months. Researchers made the TCR library from RNA that was extracted from PBMCs. Peripheral blood, at nine milliliters, went into EDTA tubes. The sequence came from a female donor with Graves disease. This specimen consisted of peripheral blood mononuclear cells (PBMCs), obtained at new diagnosis, from a patient treated with antithyroid drugs.

In nucleotides, the CDR3 is TGTGCCAGCAGCTCAATGACCCGGACGGGCGAGCAGTACTTC. Protein sequence: CASSSMTRTGEQYF. The V gene is TRBV7-9, the J gene TRBJ2-7; no clear D. The germline CDR1 and CDR2 sequences are SEHNR and FQNEAQ (reference sequence). The V and J ends lost 4 bases and 6 bases respectively, with 16 bases between them. The CDR3 consists of 14 residues.